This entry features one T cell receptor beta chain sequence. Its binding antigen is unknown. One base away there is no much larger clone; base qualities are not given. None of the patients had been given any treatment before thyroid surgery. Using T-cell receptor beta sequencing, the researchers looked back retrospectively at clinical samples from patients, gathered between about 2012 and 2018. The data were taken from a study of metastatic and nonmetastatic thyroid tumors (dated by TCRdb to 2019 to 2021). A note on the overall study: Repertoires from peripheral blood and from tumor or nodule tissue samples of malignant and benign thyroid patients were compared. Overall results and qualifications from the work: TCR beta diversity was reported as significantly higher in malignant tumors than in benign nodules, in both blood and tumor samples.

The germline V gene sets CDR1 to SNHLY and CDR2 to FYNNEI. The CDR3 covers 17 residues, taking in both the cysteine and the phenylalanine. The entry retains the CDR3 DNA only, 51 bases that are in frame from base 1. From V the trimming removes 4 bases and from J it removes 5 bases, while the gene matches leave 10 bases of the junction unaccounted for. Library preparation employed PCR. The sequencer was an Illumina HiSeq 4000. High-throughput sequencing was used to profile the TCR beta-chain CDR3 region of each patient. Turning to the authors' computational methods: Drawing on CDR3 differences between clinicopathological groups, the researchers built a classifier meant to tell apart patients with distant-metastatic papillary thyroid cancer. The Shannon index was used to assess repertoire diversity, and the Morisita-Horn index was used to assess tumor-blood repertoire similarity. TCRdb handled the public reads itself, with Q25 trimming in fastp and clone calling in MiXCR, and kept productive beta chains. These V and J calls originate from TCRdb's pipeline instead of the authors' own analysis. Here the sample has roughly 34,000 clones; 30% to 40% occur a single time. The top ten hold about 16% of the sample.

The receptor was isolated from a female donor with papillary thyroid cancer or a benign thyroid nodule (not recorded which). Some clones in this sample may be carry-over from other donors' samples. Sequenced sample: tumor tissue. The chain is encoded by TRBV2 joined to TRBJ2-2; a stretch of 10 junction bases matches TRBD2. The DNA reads TGTGCCAGCAGTGTCCGAGGAGCGGGAGGGCGAACCGGGGAGCTGTTTTTT. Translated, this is CASSVRGAGGRTGELFF.